This T cell receptor beta chain was identified in a study of CD4+ T cells in melanoma. Study-level points and caveats: Diverse differentiation states were reported for melanoma neoantigen-specific CD4+ T cells. CD8+ T cell, macrophage and B cell function reportedly correlated with neoantigen-specific CD4+ T cells.

The V end was cut by 5 bases, the J end by 7 bases, with 14 bases between. The germline gives CDR1 SNHLY, CDR2 FYNNEI. The CDR3 consists of 13 residues. Assay: immunoSEQ multiplex PCR; the TCRdb copy retains only in-frame clones and omits some. The sample lists fewer than 150,000 clones; about 93% were seen once. With respect to this clone: The target antigen is unknown.

The chain is built from TRBV2 and TRBJ1-2; D possibly corresponds to TRBD1 (6 bases). The TCR was taken from a human donor with melanoma. The chain's CDR3 is CASSPQGIVGYTF. CDR3 nucleotide sequence: TGTGCCAGCAGTCCGCAGGGGATTGTTGGCTACACCTTC.